These T cell receptor beta chains were read from a single sample in a study of beta chain features in type 1 diabetes. Some clones are missing from TCRdb's copy, which holds only in-frame ones; the method was immunoSEQ multiplex PCR. The sample includes 300,000 or so clones, 7% to 10% of them seen just once. The sequencing sample was made of central memory CD4+ T cells from blood. These receptors all come from a young man with type 1 diabetes. Each CDR3 is given with its conserved first and last residue. The D gene is left open where the match is weak. Size values are once, few and many counts, or a class for expanded clones, and some rows have none.

j_gene	d_gene	abundance	v_gene	CDR3aa	CDR3nt
TRBJ2-1	.	.	TRBV7-9	CASSPFDGANEQFF	TGTGCCAGCAGCCCCTTCGACGGTGCCAATGAGCAGTTCTTC
TRBJ2-2	.	few	TRBV5-1	CASSSRSNRNTGELFF	TGCGCCAGCAGCTCGAGGTCAAACCGTAACACCGGGGAGCTGTTTTTT
TRBJ2-5	.	few	TRBV6-5	CASSYPGGPGTQYF	TGTGCCAGCAGTTACCCCGGGGGTCCAGGGACCCAGTACTTC
TRBJ2-5	.	few	TRBV7-2	CASSEVGGGLSETQYF	TGTGCCAGCAGCGAGGTGGGAGGCGGCCTTTCAGAGACCCAGTACTTC
TRBJ1-1	.	.	TRBV20-1	CSATWDTEAFF	TGCAGTGCTACATGGGACACTGAAGCTTTCTTT
TRBJ1-1	.	few	TRBV30	CAWSLGAGTEAFF	TGTGCCTGGAGTCTCGGGGCCGGAACTGAAGCTTTCTTT
TRBJ1-2	.	.	TRBV2	CASSERDYGYTF	TGTGCCAGCAGTGAACGGGATTATGGCTACACCTTC
TRBJ1-5	.	few	TRBV23-1	CASSQSGKVRPQHF	TGCGCCAGCAGTCAATCAGGGAAGGTCCGGCCCCAGCATTTT
TRBJ1-2	TRBD1	once	TRBV7-9	CASSWTGGFNYGYTF	TGTGCCAGCAGCTGGACAGGGGGCTTTAACTATGGCTACACCTTC
TRBJ2-5	TRBD1	.	TRBV5-6	CASSRQGKETQYF	TGTGCCAGCAGCCGACAGGGGAAAGAGACCCAGTACTTC
TRBJ1-1	.	few	TRBV4-3	CASSQQGDTEAFF	TGCGCCAGCAGCCAGCAGGGAGACACTGAAGCTTTCTTT
TRBJ1-1	.	few	TRBV7-2	CASSGHPNTEAFF	TGTGCCAGCAGCGGACACCCGAACACTGAAGCTTTCTTT
TRBJ2-3	.	few	TRBV7-2	CASSLEYTDTQYF	TGTGCCAGCAGCTTAGAATACACAGATACGCAGTATTTT
TRBJ2-6	TRBD1	few	TRBV5-4	CASRAGGQGTSGANVLTF	TGTGCCAGCAGAGCTGGGGGACAGGGAACCTCTGGGGCCAACGTCCTGACTTTC
TRBJ2-1	TRBD2	.	TRBV11-3	CASSPEVAGGPGEQFF	TGTGCCAGCAGCCCGGAGGTAGCGGGGGGGCCTGGTGAGCAGTTCTTC
TRBJ2-7	TRBD1	.	TRBV6-5	CASSWAGQAYEQYF	TGTGCCAGCAGTTGGGCGGGACAGGCCTACGAGCAGTACTTC
TRBJ2-5	.	.	TRBV6-1	CASSQTGRHQETQYF	TGTGCCAGCAGCCAAACGGGACGCCACCAAGAGACCCAGTACTTC
TRBJ2-2	.	many	TRBV7-7	CASEPGVNTGELFF	TGTGCCAGCGAACCAGGGGTAAACACCGGGGAGCTGTTTTTT
TRBJ2-5	TRBD1	few	TRBV6-6	CASSSEGTGQETQYF	TGTGCCAGCAGTTCTGAGGGGACAGGGCAAGAGACCCAGTACTTC
TRBJ2-5	TRBD2	.	TRBV7-2	CASSLGRGGQRQETQYF	TGTGCCAGCAGCTTAGGCCGGGGGGGGCAGCGCCAAGAGACCCAGTACTTC
TRBJ1-5	TRBD1	few	TRBV28	CASSLGTAASPQHF	TGTGCCAGCAGTTTAGGGACAGCGGCCTCGCCCCAGCATTTT
TRBJ1-5	.	.	TRBV5-1	CASSFSTGDQPQHF	TGCGCCAGCAGCTTCTCGACAGGAGATCAGCCCCAGCATTTT
TRBJ2-3	TRBD2	.	TRBV4-2	CASSLRLAGVRDTQYF	TGTGCCAGCAGCCTCCGACTAGCGGGGGTTAGAGATACGCAGTATTTT
TRBJ1-2	.	.	TRBV28	CASSPHQQGTYGYTF	TGTGCCAGCAGTCCCCACCAACAGGGAACCTATGGCTACACCTTC
TRBJ1-2	TRBD1	few	TRBV25-1	CASSAPAGTGSNYGYTF	TGTGCCAGCAGTGCGCCAGCCGGGACAGGATCTAACTATGGCTACACCTTC
TRBJ2-7	.	.	TRBV10-3	CAISESGPPYEQYF	TGTGCCATCAGTGAGTCGGGCCCTCCATACGAGCAGTACTTC
TRBJ2-3	.	.	TRBV7-2	CASSSGPWGTDTQYF	TGTGCCAGCAGCTCGGGCCCTTGGGGCACAGATACGCAGTATTTT
TRBJ1-2	.	few	TRBV7-2	CASSPQGDSSWGYTF	TGTGCCAGCAGCCCCCAAGGCGACAGCTCGTGGGGCTACACCTTC
TRBJ2-7	.	few	TRBV6-5	CASSSSGTQQYF	TGTGCCAGCAGTTCGTCGGGGACCCAGCAGTACTTC
TRBJ1-2	.	.	TRBV2	CASSESSLTGGYTF	TGTGCCAGCAGTGAATCCTCCCTCACGGGAGGCTACACCTTC
TRBJ2-3	.	.	TRBV6-1	CASRSNTDTQYF	TGTGCCAGCAGGTCCAACACAGATACGCAGTATTTT
TRBJ2-3	TRBD1	few	TRBV30	CAWETGTNTQYF	TGTGCCTGGGAGACAGGGACAAATACGCAGTATTTT
TRBJ2-7	.	.	TRBV28	CASSSQDSNDYEQYF	TGTGCCAGCAGTTCACAGGACAGTAATGACTACGAGCAGTACTTC
TRBJ1-1	.	.	TRBV5-1	CASKVQITNTEAFF	TGCGCCAGCAAGGTACAGATAACGAACACTGAAGCTTTCTTT
TRBJ2-2	.	.	TRBV30	CAWRPGVNTGELFF	TGTGCCTGGAGACCGGGAGTTAATACCGGGGAGCTGTTTTTT
TRBJ2-3	.	few	TRBV6-6	CASSPGTDTQYF	TGTGCCAGCAGCCCGGGCACAGATACGCAGTATTTT
TRBJ2-1	.	.	TRBV18	CASSPKQGPQTEQFF	TGTGCCAGCTCACCGAAACAGGGACCGCAAACTGAGCAGTTCTTC
TRBJ1-1	.	few	TRBV7-2	CASSLDATEAFF	TGTGCCAGCAGCTTAGATGCCACTGAAGCTTTCTTT
TRBJ2-1	.	few	TRBV7-2	CASSYSGGANEQFF	TGTGCCAGCAGCTATAGCGGTGGAGCGAATGAGCAGTTCTTC
TRBJ1-2	TRBD1	many	TRBV2	CASSRQGADGYTF	TGTGCCAGCAGTCGACAGGGGGCCGATGGCTACACCTTC
TRBJ1-4	.	.	TRBV2	CASAGSAPGKLFF	TGTGCCAGCGCCGGGTCCGCCCCGGGAAAACTGTTTTTT
TRBJ1-2	TRBD1	few	TRBV7-2	CASSSLLRQGLGGYTF	TGTGCCAGCAGCTCCCTCCTTAGACAGGGCCTCGGTGGCTACACCTTC
TRBJ2-7	TRBD1	.	TRBV29-1	CSVARDRGLYEQYF	TGCAGCGTCGCCCGGGACAGGGGGCTATACGAGCAGTACTTC
TRBJ2-3	TRBD2	.	TRBV7-2	CASKGLAGRSLVTDTQYF	TGTGCCAGCAAGGGCTTAGCGGGGCGGAGCCTCGTCACAGATACGCAGTATTTT
TRBJ1-5	TRBD1	.	TRBV7-2	CASSTQTGPNQPQHF	TGTGCCAGCAGCACCCAGACAGGGCCGAACCAGCCCCAGCATTTT
TRBJ2-7	.	few	TRBV18	CASSPGNAYEQYF	TGTGCCAGCTCACCAGGAAACGCCTACGAGCAGTACTTC
TRBJ2-3	TRBD2	few	TRBV7-2	CASSFRGTSGTDTQYF	TGTGCCAGCAGCTTCAGGGGGACTAGCGGCACAGATACGCAGTATTTT
TRBJ2-7	TRBD2	.	TRBV2	CASRASGTYEQYF	TGTGCCAGCAGGGCTAGCGGAACCTACGAGCAGTACTTC
TRBJ1-2	.	.	TRBV6-5	CASTNIGGGYTF	TGTGCCAGCACCAATATCGGGGGCGGCTACACCTTC